Below, 6 T cell receptor beta chains from the same sample are listed, as sequenced in a study of blood T cells in healthy people across ages. PCR was performed a second time for about 7 to 11 cycles using a sample-barcoded 5' primer and a J-beta primer mix. TCRdb independently ran MiXCR on the 5' RACE reads; one entry per CDR3 protein. The profile shows 1.5 million to 2 million distinct CDR3 sequences, roughly 30% of them singletons. Material: blood. These receptors were obtained from a woman in her 30s in good health.

This clonotype showed up many times. The rearrangement uses TRBV11-2 and TRBJ2-7; 8 bases fit TRBD2. This CDR3 is 15 amino acids long. Trimming cost V 5 bases and J 5 bases; bases outside gene matches: 11. CDR1 is SGHAT and CDR2 is FQNNGV in the germline V gene. CDR3 DNA: TGTGCCAGCAGCCGTGCTAGCGGGCTGGGGAACGAGCAGTACTTC. Translating gives CASSRASGLGNEQYF.

A few counts support this clonotype. The genes are TRBV6-2 or TRBV6-3 and TRBJ2-7, with TRBD1 as a possible D gene (6 bases). Trimming removed 9 bases from V and 1 base from J, with 10 bases in between. Germline lookup yields CDR1 MNHEY and CDR2 SVGEGT. The CDR3 is 12 amino acids. CDR3 bases: TGTGCCAGTAACAGGGATTCCTACGAGCAGTACTTC. Translating it yields CASNRDSYEQYF.

This clonotype was detected a few times. A single base separates this from a much larger clone, so it may be a read error. V usage is TRBV4-3 and J usage is TRBJ2-7, with 9 positions matching TRBD1. The CDR3 extends over 18 amino acids. Germline V CDR1 and CDR2: LGHNA, YSLEER. CDR3 region: CAGSQGTGGTFSSYEQYF. As DNA, the CDR3 is TGCGCCGGCAGCCAAGGAACAGGGGGCACCTTCAGCTCCTACGAGCAGTACTTC.

This clonotype was counted a few times. J is TRBJ2-2 and V is TRBV6-6; possible D gene TRBD2, 5 bases. Trimming shortened V by 2 bases and J by 3 bases, and 7 bases separated the two germline ends. Per the germline V gene, CDR1 is MNHNY and CDR2 is SVGAGI (reference sequence). The CDR3 spans 14 residues. The CDR3 region has the DNA TGTGCCAGCAGTTACCTGGACTACACCGGGGAGCTGTTTTTT. The encoded protein is CASSYLDYTGELFF.

This clonotype was seen a single time. Being one base from a much bigger clone, this may be a read error. This chain uses TRBV28 with TRBJ1-5; D might be TRBD2 (7 bases). The J call may be wrong; the DNA end is better matched by TRBJ2-3. The germline CDR1 and CDR2 sequences are MDHEN and SYDVKM. The CDR3 loop spans 16 amino acids. The CDR3 DNA reads TGTGTCAGCAGCCATGTGGCGGGGGCATTAACAGATACGCAGTATTTT. Its translation: CVSSHVAGALTDTQYF.

This clonotype was detected a few times. This rearrangement joins TRBV10-3 to TRBJ2-3; D is ambiguous. CDR1 is ENHRY and CDR2 is SYGVKD in the germline V gene. Trimming left V 0 bases short and J 1 base short, with 17 bases between. The CDR3 is 18 residues long. The CDR3 spells CAISESRSVGGGTDTQYF. DNA of the CDR3: TGTGCCATCAGTGAGTCGAGGTCTGTTGGTGGGGGCACAGATACGCAGTATTTT.